A selection of T cell receptor beta chains follows, all from one sample in a study of blood T cell repertoires in COVID-19. Method: immunoSEQ multiplex PCR; TCRdb's copy keeps in-frame clones and lacks some. Here the sample spans 35,000 or so clones, roughly nine tenths being singletons. Sequenced input: peripheral blood. Source of these receptors: a man between 65 and 85 years old with acute or convalescent COVID-19. CDR3s include the opening cysteine and the closing phenylalanine or tryptophan. A D gene is named only where the DNA matches it firmly. Size tells how often a clone was seen (once, few, many) or the class of an expanded clone, and some rows leave it out.

size | D | J | V | DNA | CDR3
NA | NA | TRBJ2-2 | TRBV5-1 | TGCGCCAGCAGCTTCTCTCCCGGGACTTCGAACACCGGGGAGCTGTTTTTT | CASSFSPGTSNTGELFF
NA | NA | TRBJ1-4 | TRBV18 | TGTGCCAGCTCACCGGTCGGGGAGGATGAAAAACTGTTTTTT | CASSPVGEDEKLFF
NA | NA | TRBJ2-7 | TRBV7-8 | TGTGCCAGCAGCCCCTCCCCCGACGAGCAGTACTTC | CASSPSPDEQYF
NA | TRBD2 | TRBJ2-2 | TRBV7-2 | TGTGCCAGCAGCGCTAGCGGTTATAACACCGGGGAGCTGTTTTTT | CASSASGYNTGELFF
NA | TRBD2 | TRBJ2-2 | TRBV7-2 | TGTGCCAGCACCCCGGGCGCGGGAGCGAACACCGGGGAGCTGTTTTTT | CASTPGAGANTGELFF
NA | TRBD1 | TRBJ2-1 | TRBV7-9 | TGTGCCAGCAGCGAGACAGGGATCCCCTACAATGAGCAGTTCTTC | CASSETGIPYNEQFF
NA | NA | TRBJ2-3 | TRBV27 | TGTGCCAGCAGTTCCCCGGGGACTTCTTTTAGCACAGATACGCAGTATTTT | CASSSPGTSFSTDTQYF
NA | TRBD2 | TRBJ2-7 | TRBV29-1 | TGCAGCGTCTCGGGACTAGCGGGACCTCCGGGGGAGCAGTACTTC | CSVSGLAGPPGEQYF
once | NA | TRBJ1-2 | TRBV27 | TGTGCCAGCAGACAGGGTCCCTATGGCTACACCTTC | CASRQGPYGYTF
few | NA | TRBJ2-7 | TRBV7-9 | TGTGCCAGCAGCTTGAGGGACTCCTACGAGCAGTACTTC | CASSLRDSYEQYF
NA | NA | TRBJ1-5 | TRBV7-9 | TGTGCCAGCAGCTTTTCTGAAGCCAATCAGCCCCAGCATTTT | CASSFSEANQPQHF
NA | TRBD1 | TRBJ2-7 | TRBV19 | TGTGCCAGTAGTATAGTGGACAGGGGAAGCGAGCAGTACTTC | CASSIVDRGSEQYF
NA | NA | TRBJ1-5 | TRBV5-1 | TGCGCCAGCAGCTTGGGACAGGCTAATCAGCCCCAGCATTTT | CASSLGQANQPQHF
NA | NA | TRBJ2-3 | TRBV9 | TGTGCCAGCAGCGTAGAGAGGGAAGGGGATACGCAGTATTTT | CASSVEREGDTQYF
NA | NA | TRBJ2-1 | TRBV19 | TGTGCCAGTAGTATAGATTCCGGGTCCAGCTCCTACAATGAGCAGTTCTTC | CASSIDSGSSSYNEQFF
NA | NA | TRBJ1-1 | TRBV10-2 | TGCGCCAGCAGCAACAGTGCTCTGAACACTGAAGCTTTCTTT | CASSNSALNTEAFF
NA | TRBD2 | TRBJ2-7 | TRBV27 | TGTGCCAGCCGGTCTGGGGGGGGACTAGAGCAGTACTTC | CASRSGGGLEQYF
NA | NA | TRBJ1-2 | TRBV6-5 | TGTGCCAGCAGTTACCAGGGAGGTGGCTACACCTTC | CASSYQGGGYTF
NA | NA | TRBJ2-3 | TRBV4-3 | TGCGCCAGCAGCCAAGATCTCGGGTTGGGGGTGGTAGCGGCTAGCACAGATACGCAGTATTTT | CASSQDLGLGVVAASTDTQYF
NA | NA | TRBJ2-1 | TRBV18 | TGTGCCAGCTCACCCAGGGTCTCGGATTGGGATGAGCAGTTCTTC | CASSPRVSDWDEQFF
once | TRBD1 | TRBJ1-1 | TRBV11-3 | TGTGCCAGCAGCTCGGGGGCGGACAGGGGTTCTGAAGCTTTCTTT | CASSSGADRGSEAFF
few | NA | TRBJ1-1 | TRBV14 | TGTGCCAGCAGCCAAGGGGCGAACACTGAAGCTTTCTTT | CASSQGANTEAFF